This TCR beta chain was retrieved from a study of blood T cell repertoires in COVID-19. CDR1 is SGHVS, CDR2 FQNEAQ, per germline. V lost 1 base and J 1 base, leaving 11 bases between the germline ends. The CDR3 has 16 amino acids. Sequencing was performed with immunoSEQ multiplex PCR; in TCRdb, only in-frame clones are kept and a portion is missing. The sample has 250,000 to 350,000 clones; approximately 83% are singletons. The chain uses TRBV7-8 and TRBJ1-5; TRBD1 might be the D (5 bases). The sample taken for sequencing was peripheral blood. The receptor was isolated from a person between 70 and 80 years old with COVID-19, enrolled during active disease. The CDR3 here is CASSLEQGGSNQPQHF. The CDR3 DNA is TGTGCCAGCAGCTTAGAGCAGGGCGGAAGCAATCAGCCCCAGCATTTT.